This TCR beta chain emerged from a study of molecular identifiers for immune sequencing clone quantification. As to this clonotype: The germline gene is not matched at one end of the junction; a read error may be the cause.

Germline lookup yields CDR1 ENHRY and CDR2 SYGVKD. This CDR3 spans 11 amino acids. MiXCR, run by TCRdb on the PCR reads, gives a single entry per CDR3 protein. The sample shows about 320,000 distinct CDR3 sequences, roughly 24% of them seen only once. The sample taken for sequencing was naive CD8+ T cells from blood, with Jurkat cell RNA spiked in. Indicated subset: FACS-sorted CD8+CD4-CCR7+CD45RA+ naive T cells. The origin of this receptor is a human donor in good health. Some libraries in this study had Jurkat cell RNA spiked in. This sequence joins TRBV10-3 and TRBJ2-5; D call uncertain. The DNA for the CDR3 is TGTGCCATCAGTGAAGGAGAGACCCAGTGCTTC. This encodes CAISEGETQCF.